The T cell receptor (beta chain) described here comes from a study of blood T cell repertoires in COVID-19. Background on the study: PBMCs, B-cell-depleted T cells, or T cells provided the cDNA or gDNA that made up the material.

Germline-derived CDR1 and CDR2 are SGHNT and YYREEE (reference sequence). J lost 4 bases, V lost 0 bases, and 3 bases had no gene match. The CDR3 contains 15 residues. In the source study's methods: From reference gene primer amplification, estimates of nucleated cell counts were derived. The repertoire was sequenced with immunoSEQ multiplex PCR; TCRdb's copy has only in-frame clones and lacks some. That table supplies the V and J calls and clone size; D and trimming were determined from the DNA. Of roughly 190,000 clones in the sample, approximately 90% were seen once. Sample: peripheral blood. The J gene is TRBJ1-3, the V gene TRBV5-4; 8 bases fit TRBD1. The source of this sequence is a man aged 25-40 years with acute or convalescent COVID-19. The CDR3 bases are TGTGCCAGCAGCTTGGGGACAGGGACAGGAAACACCATATATTTT. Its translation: CASSLGTGTGNTIYF.